The present entry profiles one T cell receptor (beta chain) with its context. Its antigen remains unidentified. No much larger clone is present one base from it, and per-base qualities are unavailable. This sample is part of a study of T cells after yellow fever vaccination (dated by TCRdb to between 2017 and 2020). The study in broad terms: The SMART-Seq v4 Ultra Low Input RNA kit was used to prepare libraries from fractions with low cell numbers. To track T-cell clones before and after primary and booster YFV17D yellow fever vaccination, bulk TCR alpha and beta repertoires were sequenced longitudinally. The cohort comprised two healthy male donors, one aged 18 to 29 and one aged 30 to 39 years. Blood was drawn at multiple timepoints before and after primary and secondary immunization, with bulk PBMC replicates and cell subsets isolated.

Based on the germline V gene, the CDR1 and CDR2 sequences are SQVTM and ANQGSEA. The germline V and J ends show losses of 4 bases and 8 bases respectively, and no gene match explains 10 bases of the junction. The CDR3 runs 14 amino acids, cysteine and phenylalanine included. Of all the DNA, just the CDR3 is kept, 42 bases in frame from base 1. The treatment or condition label on this specimen signifies: live attenuated yellow fever vaccine strain. At every blood-draw timepoint, two biological replicates of bulk PBMCs were collected. PBMCs were isolated from peripheral blood using a standard Ficoll-Paque protocol. TriZol was used to extract RNA from bulk PBMCs, CD4 and CD8 fractions, and dextramer-positive and dextramer-negative fractions. The investigation overall reported the following: A small fraction of clonotypes appeared in both the CD4 and CD8 compartments, likely as a result of convergent recombination. Because abundant contaminating clonotypes from the bulk population could be contained in FACS-sorted repertoires, computational filtering was required. The secondary T-cell response was found to be weaker but faster than the primary response, with a peak reached on day 5 rather than on day 15. Most clones expanded after primary vaccination were re-detected after the booster (96% of CD4 and around nine tenths of CD8), suggesting broad memory maintenance. Because the study included only two donors, the extent to which the findings can be generalized is limited.

TCR cDNA was synthesized by 5'RACE template switching, which introduced a universal primer site and unique molecular identifiers. cDNA synthesis was primed from both the TCR alpha and TCR beta constant segments. Library amplification used two PCR steps, and the second PCR step added sample barcodes and sequencing adapters. Sequencing of libraries was performed on Illumina HiSeq 2500 (2x100 bp) or NovaSeq (2x150 bp). Turning to the authors' computational methods: MIGEC handled demultiplexing of reads and collapsing into UMI consensus sequences, while MiXCR performed V(D)J alignment. Clonotypes responding to the vaccine were identified with edgeR on replicate PBMC samples, with the criteria of FDR below 0.01 and a log2 fold change above 5 up to day 15. Bulk clonotypes were assigned CD4 or CD8 identity according to which sequenced CD4 or CD8 repertoire held them at higher abundance. TCRdb passed the public sequencing reads through fastp at Q25 and MiXCR, retaining productive beta sequences. When rows share a CDR3 protein, they turn into one entry using the most common DNA and genes. For this entry, the V and J calls and clone size follow TCRdb and not the study's own pipeline. Present in this sample are hundreds of thousands of distinct CDR3 sequences, over 9% of which were seen just once. Of the sample, about 15% falls within the top ten clones.

The V and J segments used are TRBV29-1 and TRBJ2-1, and 8 junction bases match TRBD2. The receptor comes from a man aged 25-45 years who received the YFV17D yellow fever vaccine. The input for sequencing was PBMCs, taken on the day of the yellow fever booster vaccination. The sequence in DNA is TGCAGCGTTGGGCCCCCGGGAGGGCCTTATGAGCAGTTCTTC. This codes for CSVGPPGGPYEQFF.